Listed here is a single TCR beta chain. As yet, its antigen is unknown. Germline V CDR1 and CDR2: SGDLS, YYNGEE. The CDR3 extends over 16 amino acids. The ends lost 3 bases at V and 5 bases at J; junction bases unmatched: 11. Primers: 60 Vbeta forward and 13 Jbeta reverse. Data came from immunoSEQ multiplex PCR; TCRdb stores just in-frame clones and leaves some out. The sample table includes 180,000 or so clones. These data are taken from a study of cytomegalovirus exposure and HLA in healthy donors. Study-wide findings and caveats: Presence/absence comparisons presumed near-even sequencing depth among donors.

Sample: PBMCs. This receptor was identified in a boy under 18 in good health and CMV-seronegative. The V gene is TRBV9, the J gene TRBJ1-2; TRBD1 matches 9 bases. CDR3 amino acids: CASSEYPRDRDYGYTF. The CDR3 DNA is TGTGCCAGCAGCGAATACCCCCGGGACAGGGATTATGGCTACACCTTC.